This T cell receptor beta chain emerged from a study of Ad26.COV2.S vaccination and SARS-CoV-2 variants. Study in general: Participant was drawn from the COV1001 Ad26.COV2.S trial arm. Once or twice, 56 days apart, Ad26.COV2.S was delivered intramuscularly.

Assay used: immunoSEQ multiplex PCR; TCRdb lists only in-frame clones, some missing. The sample has some 370,000 clones, roughly 85% seen once. The treatment denotes: 15 to 20 received Ad26.COV2.S at low or high dose, single or two shots; 5 received placebo; per-sample allocation not given. Collection of samples fell on day 63 after the first vaccine or placebo injection. The shot given was an Ad26 vector that makes Wuhan-strain SARS-CoV-2 spike. The receptor's source is a person aged 18 to 65 who received the Ad26.COV2.S COVID-19 vaccine or a placebo. Source: peripheral blood, taken in a trial of Ad26.COV2.S vaccine versus placebo.

This chain's CDR3 is CASSQDPAGGRGSTDTQYF. CDR3 bases: TGTGCCAGCAGCCAAGATCCGGCTGGCGGGAGGGGGAGCACAGATACGCAGTATTTT. The genes are TRBV4-2 and TRBJ2-3; TRBD2 agrees at 9 bases. Germline V gives CDR1 LGHNA, CDR2 YNFKEQ. The J segment lost 0 bases and the V segment lost 0 bases, leaving 10 bases of the junction unmatched. This CDR3 spans 19 amino acids.